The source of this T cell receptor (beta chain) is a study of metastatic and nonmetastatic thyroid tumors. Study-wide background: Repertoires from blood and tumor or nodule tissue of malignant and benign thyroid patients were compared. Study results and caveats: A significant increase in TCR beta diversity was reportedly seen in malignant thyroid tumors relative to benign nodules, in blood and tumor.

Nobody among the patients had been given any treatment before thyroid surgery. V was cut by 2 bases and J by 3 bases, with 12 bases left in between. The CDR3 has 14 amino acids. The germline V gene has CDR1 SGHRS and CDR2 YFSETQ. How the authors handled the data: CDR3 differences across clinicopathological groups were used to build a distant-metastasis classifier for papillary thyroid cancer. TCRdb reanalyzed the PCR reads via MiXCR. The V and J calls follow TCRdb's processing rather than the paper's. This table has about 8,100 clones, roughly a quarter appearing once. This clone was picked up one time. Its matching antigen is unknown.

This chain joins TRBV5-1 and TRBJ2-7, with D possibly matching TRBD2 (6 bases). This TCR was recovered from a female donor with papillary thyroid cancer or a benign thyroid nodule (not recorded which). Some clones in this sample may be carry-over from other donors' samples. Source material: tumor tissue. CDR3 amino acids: CASSLVSTSYEQYF. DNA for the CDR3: TGCGCCAGCAGCTTAGTGTCGACTAGCTACGAGCAGTACTTC.